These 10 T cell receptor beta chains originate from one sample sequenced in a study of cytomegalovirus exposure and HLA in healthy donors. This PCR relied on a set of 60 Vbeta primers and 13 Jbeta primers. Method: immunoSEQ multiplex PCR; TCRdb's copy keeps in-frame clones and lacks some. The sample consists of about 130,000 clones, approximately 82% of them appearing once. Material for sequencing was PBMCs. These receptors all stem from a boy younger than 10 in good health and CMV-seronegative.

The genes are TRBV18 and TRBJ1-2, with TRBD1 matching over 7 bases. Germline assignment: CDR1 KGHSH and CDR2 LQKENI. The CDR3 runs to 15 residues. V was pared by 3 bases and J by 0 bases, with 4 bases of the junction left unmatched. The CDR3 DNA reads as TGTGCCAGCTCACCTAGGCAGGGGGCTAACTATGGCTACACCTTC. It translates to CASSPRQGANYGYTF. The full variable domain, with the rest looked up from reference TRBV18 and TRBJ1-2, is NAGVMQNPRHLVRRRGQEARLRCSPMKGHSHVYWYRQLPEEGLKFMVYLQKENIIDESGMPKERFSAEFPKEGPSILRIQQVVRGDSAAYFCASSPRQGANYGYTFGSGTRLTVV.

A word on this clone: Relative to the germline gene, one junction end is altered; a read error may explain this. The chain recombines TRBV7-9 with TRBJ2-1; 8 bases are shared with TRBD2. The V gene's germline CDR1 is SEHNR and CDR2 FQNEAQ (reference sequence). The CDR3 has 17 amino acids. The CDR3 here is CSSSLPLAGSSANEQFF. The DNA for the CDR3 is TGTTCCAGCAGCTTACCCTTAGCGGGAAGTTCGGCAAATGAGCAGTTCTTC.

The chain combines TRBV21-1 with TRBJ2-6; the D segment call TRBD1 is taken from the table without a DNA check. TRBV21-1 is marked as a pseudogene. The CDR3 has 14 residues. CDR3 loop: CASSKHSGANVLTF. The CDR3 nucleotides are TGTGCCAGCAGCAAACACTCTGGGGCCAACGTCCTGACTTTC.

The CDR3 DNA reads TGTGCCAGCAGTGTGCCGGGGATTGTTGGTGAAGCTTTCTTT. It specifies CASSVPGIVGEAFF. J is TRBJ1-1 and V is TRBV2; no reliable D call. V dropped 4 bases and J dropped 7 bases, with 16 bases sitting between them. This CDR3 has 14 residues. Germline CDR1 is SNHLY and CDR2 is FYNNEI.

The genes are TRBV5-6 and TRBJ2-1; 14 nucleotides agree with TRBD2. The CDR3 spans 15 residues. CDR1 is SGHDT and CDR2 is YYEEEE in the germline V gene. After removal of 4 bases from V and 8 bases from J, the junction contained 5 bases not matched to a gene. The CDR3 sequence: CASSTGTSGSYEQFF. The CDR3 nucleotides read TGTGCCAGCAGCACCGGGACTAGCGGGAGTTATGAGCAGTTCTTC.

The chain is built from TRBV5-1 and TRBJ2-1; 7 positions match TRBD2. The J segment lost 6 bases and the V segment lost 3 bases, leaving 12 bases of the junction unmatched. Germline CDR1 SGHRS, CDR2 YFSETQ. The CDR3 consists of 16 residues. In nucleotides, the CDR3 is TGCGCCAGCAGCTGGCGGGAGAACTTCTGGGGCAATGAGCAGTTCTTC. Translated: CASSWRENFWGNEQFF.

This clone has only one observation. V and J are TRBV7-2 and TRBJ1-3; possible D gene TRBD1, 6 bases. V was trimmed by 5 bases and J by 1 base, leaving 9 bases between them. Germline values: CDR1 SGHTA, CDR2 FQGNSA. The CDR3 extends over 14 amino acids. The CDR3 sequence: CASSMTGSGNTIYF. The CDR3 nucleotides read TGTGCCAGCAGCATGACAGGTTCTGGAAACACCATATATTTT.

CDR3 sequence: CASKSSRVNSPLHF. DNA for the CDR3: TGTGCCAGCAAGTCAAGCAGGGTTAATTCACCCCTCCACTTT. The chain has TRBV6-1 and TRBJ1-6, with D maybe TRBD1 (5 bases). CDR3 size: 14 residues. Trimming took 7 bases from V and 6 from J, leaving 13 bases between them. Germline V gives CDR1 MNHNS, CDR2 SASEGT.

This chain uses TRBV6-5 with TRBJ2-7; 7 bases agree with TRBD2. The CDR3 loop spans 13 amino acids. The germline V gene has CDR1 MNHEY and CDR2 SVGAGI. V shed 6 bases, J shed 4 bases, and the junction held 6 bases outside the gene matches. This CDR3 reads CASSPARGYEQYF. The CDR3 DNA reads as TGTGCCAGCAGCCCCGCGCGGGGGTACGAGCAGTACTTC.

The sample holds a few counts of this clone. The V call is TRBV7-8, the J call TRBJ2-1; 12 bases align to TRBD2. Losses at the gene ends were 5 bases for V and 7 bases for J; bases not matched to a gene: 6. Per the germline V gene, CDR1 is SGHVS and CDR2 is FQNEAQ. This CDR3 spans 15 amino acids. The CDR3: CASSPGLAGRNEQFF. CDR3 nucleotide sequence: TGTGCCAGCAGCCCGGGACTAGCGGGTAGAAATGAGCAGTTCTTC. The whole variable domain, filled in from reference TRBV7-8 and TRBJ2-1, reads GAGVSQSPRYKVAKRGQDVALRCDPISGHVSLFWYQQALGQGPEFLTYFQNEAQLDKSGLPSDRFFAERPEGSVSTLKIQRTQQEDSAVYLCASSPGLAGRNEQFFGPGTRLTVL.